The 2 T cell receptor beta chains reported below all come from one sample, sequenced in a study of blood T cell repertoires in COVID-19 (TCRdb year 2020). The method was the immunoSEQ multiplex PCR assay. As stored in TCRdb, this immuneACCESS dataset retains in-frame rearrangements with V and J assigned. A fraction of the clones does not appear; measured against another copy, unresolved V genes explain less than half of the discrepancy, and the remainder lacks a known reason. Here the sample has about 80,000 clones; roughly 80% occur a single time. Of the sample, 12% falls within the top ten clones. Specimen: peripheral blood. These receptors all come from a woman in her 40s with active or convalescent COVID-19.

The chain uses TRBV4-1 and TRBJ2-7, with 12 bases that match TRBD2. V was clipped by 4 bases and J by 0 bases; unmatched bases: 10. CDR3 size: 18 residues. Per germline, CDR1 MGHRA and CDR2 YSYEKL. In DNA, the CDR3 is TGCGCCAGCAGCCCCCCGAAGCGGACTAGCGGGGACTCCTACGAGCAGTACTTC. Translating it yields CASSPPKRTSGDSYEQYF.

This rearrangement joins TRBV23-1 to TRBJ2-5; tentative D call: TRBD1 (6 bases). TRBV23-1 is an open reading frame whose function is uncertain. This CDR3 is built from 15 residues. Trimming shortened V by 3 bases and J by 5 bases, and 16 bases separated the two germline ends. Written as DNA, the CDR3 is TGCGCCAGCAGTCACCGACAGGTGGGGTGGGAGACCCAGTACTTC. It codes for CASSHRQVGWETQYF.